This TCR beta chain is drawn from a study of Ad26.COV2.S vaccination and SARS-CoV-2 variants. Study-level background: Ad26.COV2.S, an intramuscular injection, was given once or twice 56 days apart. Findings of the study overall: People who got the vaccine or the placebo had similar non-spike TCR breadth.

Indicated treatment: about 20 received Ad26.COV2.S at low or high dose, single or two shots; several received placebo; per-sample allocation not given. Samples were taken on day 63 after the first vaccine or placebo injection. Ad26.COV2.S expressed prefusion-stabilized spike from the original Wuhan strain. Profiling relied on immunoSEQ multiplex PCR, and the TCRdb table lists in-frame clones only, not all of them. The sample has some 410,000 clones; about 90% are singletons. The CDR3 is 20 residues long. J was trimmed by 0 bases and V by 0 bases; bases with no gene match: 13. The germline CDR1 and CDR2 sequences are LGHNA and YSLEER. About this clone: Its target is unknown.

This specimen was peripheral blood, taken in a trial of Ad26.COV2.S vaccine versus placebo. This chain joins TRBV4-3 and TRBJ2-3; 9 bases line up with TRBD2. The sequence was obtained from a person between 18 and 59 years old who received the Ad26.COV2.S COVID-19 vaccine or a placebo. CDR3 nucleotides: TGCGCCAGCAGCCAAGAGGGGAGACTAGCGGTATTAACTAGCACAGATACGCAGTATTTT. Protein: CASSQEGRLAVLTSTDTQYF.